The clone carrying this TCR beta chain was observed a single time. The record originates from a study of T-cell reconstitution after alpha-beta-depleted transplantation in children. Preparation of the TCRbeta library was carried out with unique molecular identifiers. TCRdb used MiXCR to reprocess the PCR reads, holding one entry per CDR3 protein. The sample carries around 480,000 distinct CDR3 sequences, less than 35% recorded once. CDR1 is SGHRS, CDR2 YFSETQ, per germline. The junction had 14 bases not matched to a gene; V was cut back by 4 bases and J by 8 bases. The CDR3 runs to 16 residues. The input for sequencing was PBMCs from the stem cell graft donor, taken from the stem cell graft. J is TRBJ1-4 and V is TRBV5-1; 7 bases line up with TRBD1. This TCR was recovered from a human donor who donated a stem cell graft to a child with aplastic anemia. The CDR3 DNA follows: TGCGCCAGCAGCGGCAGGGACAGTCTGTTTGGCGAAAAACTGTTTTTT. Translation: CASSGRDSLFGEKLFF.